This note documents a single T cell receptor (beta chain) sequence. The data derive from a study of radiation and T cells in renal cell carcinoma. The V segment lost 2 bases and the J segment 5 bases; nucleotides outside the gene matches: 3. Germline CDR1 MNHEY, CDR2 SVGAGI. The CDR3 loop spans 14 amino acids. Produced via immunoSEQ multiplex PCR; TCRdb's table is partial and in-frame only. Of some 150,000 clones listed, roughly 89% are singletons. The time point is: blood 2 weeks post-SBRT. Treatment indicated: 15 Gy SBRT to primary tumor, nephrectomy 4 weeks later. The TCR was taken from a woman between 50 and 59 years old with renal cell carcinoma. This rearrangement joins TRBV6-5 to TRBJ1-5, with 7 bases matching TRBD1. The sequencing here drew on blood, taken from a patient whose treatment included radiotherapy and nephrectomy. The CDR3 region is CASSYVQGHQPQHF. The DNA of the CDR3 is TGTGCCAGCAGTTACGTACAGGGGCATCAGCCCCAGCATTTT.